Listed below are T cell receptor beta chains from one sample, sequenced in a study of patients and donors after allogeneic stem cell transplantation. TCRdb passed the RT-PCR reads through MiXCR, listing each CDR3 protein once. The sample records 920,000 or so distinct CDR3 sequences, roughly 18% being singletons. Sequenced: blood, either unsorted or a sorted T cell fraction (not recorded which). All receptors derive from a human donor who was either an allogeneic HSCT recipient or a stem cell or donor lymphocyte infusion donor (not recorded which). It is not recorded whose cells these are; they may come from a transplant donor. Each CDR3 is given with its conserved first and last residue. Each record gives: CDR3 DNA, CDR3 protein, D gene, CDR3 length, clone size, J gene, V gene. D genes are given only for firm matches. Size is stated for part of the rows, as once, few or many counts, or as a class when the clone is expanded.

CDR3nt: TGCAGTACCGGGACAGGTCACTACAATGAGCAGTTCTTC; CDR3aa: CSTGTGHYNEQFF; d_gene: TRBD1; len: 13; abundance: few; j_gene: TRBJ2-1; v_gene: TRBV20-1
CDR3nt: TGCAGTGCTAGGCCTCAGGGGCGGACTGAAGCTTTCTTT; CDR3aa: CSARPQGRTEAFF; d_gene: -; len: 13; abundance: -; j_gene: TRBJ1-1; v_gene: TRBV20-1
CDR3nt: TGTGCCAGCAGCTGGCCCCTCCCTGAAGCTTTCTTT; CDR3aa: CASSWPLPEAFF; d_gene: -; len: 12; abundance: -; j_gene: TRBJ1-1; v_gene: TRBV7-8
CDR3nt: TGCGCCAGCAGCTACGGTCGTAGCGGGTTGTACGAGCAGTACTTC; CDR3aa: CASSYGRSGLYEQYF; d_gene: TRBD2; len: 15; abundance: few; j_gene: TRBJ2-7; v_gene: TRBV5-1
CDR3nt: TGTGCCAGCTCACCTTCGGGACAGTCCTATAATTCACCCCTCCACTTT; CDR3aa: CASSPSGQSYNSPLHF; d_gene: TRBD1; len: 16; abundance: -; j_gene: TRBJ1-6; v_gene: TRBV18
CDR3nt: TGTGCCAGCAGCCCATCGGGACGTCTGGGAAACACCATATATTTT; CDR3aa: CASSPSGRLGNTIYF; d_gene: -; len: 15; abundance: -; j_gene: TRBJ1-3; v_gene: TRBV6-1
CDR3nt: TGCAGTGCTCCTCCCGCTGGGAACACTGAAGCTTTCTTT; CDR3aa: CSAPPAGNTEAFF; d_gene: -; len: 13; abundance: few; j_gene: TRBJ1-1; v_gene: TRBV20-1
CDR3nt: TGCGCCAGCAGCTTGGGGAGGATTCAGGGTACTGAAGCTTTCTTT; CDR3aa: CASSLGRIQGTEAFF; d_gene: -; len: 15; abundance: few; j_gene: TRBJ1-1; v_gene: TRBV5-1
CDR3nt: TGTGCCAGCAGTGAGGACAGGGGGACCTACGAGCAGTACTTC; CDR3aa: CASSEDRGTYEQYF; d_gene: TRBD1; len: 14; abundance: few; j_gene: TRBJ2-7; v_gene: TRBV2
CDR3nt: TGTGCCAGCAGTTTAGGGAGTTTCTCCTACGAGCAGTACTTC; CDR3aa: CASSLGSFSYEQYF; d_gene: -; len: 14; abundance: many; j_gene: TRBJ2-7; v_gene: TRBV27
CDR3nt: TGTGCCAGCAGCAGAAATTCGGGGAGGAACACTGAAGCTTTCTTT; CDR3aa: CASSRNSGRNTEAFF; d_gene: -; len: 15; abundance: -; j_gene: TRBJ1-1; v_gene: TRBV7-9
CDR3nt: TGTGCCAGCAGCTTGTCAGTCGGCGGGGAGCTGTTTTTT; CDR3aa: CASSLSVGGELFF; d_gene: -; len: 13; abundance: many; j_gene: TRBJ2-2; v_gene: TRBV5-6
CDR3nt: TGCGCCAGCAGCCAAGAACCCAGTCTAGCGGGACTAGATACGCAGTATTTT; CDR3aa: CASSQEPSLAGLDTQYF; d_gene: TRBD2; len: 17; abundance: -; j_gene: TRBJ2-3; v_gene: TRBV4-3
CDR3nt: TGCGCCAGCCAAAGATCCGGGGAGCTGTTTTTT; CDR3aa: CASQRSGELFF; d_gene: -; len: 11; abundance: -; j_gene: TRBJ2-2; v_gene: TRBV5-1
CDR3nt: TGTGCCAGCAGTAGGGCGGCCGGAAACACTGAAGCTTTCTTT; CDR3aa: CASSRAAGNTEAFF; d_gene: -; len: 14; abundance: -; j_gene: TRBJ1-1; v_gene: TRBV6-1
CDR3nt: TGCAGTGCTAGAGATCTTAGGGGGCAGGGGAATGAGCAGTTCTTC; CDR3aa: CSARDLRGQGNEQFF; d_gene: TRBD1; len: 15; abundance: -; j_gene: TRBJ2-1; v_gene: TRBV20-1
CDR3nt: TGTGCCAGCAGCCCGGGACTAGCGGGCGGGGAGCTGTTTTTT; CDR3aa: CASSPGLAGGELFF; d_gene: TRBD2; len: 14; abundance: many; j_gene: TRBJ2-2; v_gene: TRBV12-3/TRBV12-4
CDR3nt: TGCGCCAGCAAGAATTTCAGTTTGAACACTGAAGCTTTCTTT; CDR3aa: CASKNFSLNTEAFF; d_gene: -; len: 14; abundance: -; j_gene: TRBJ1-1; v_gene: TRBV5-1
CDR3nt: TGCAGCGTTGACAAGGCCCTCACAGATACGCAGTATTTT; CDR3aa: CSVDKALTDTQYF; d_gene: -; len: 13; abundance: few; j_gene: TRBJ2-3; v_gene: TRBV29-1
CDR3nt: TGTGCCAGCAGCTTAAGCCTAGCGGGAGCGACAGATACGCAGTATTTT; CDR3aa: CASSLSLAGATDTQYF; d_gene: TRBD2; len: 16; abundance: few; j_gene: TRBJ2-3; v_gene: TRBV7-3
CDR3nt: TGTGCCAGTACGCCGGACAGAAGAAGCTCCTATAATTCACCCCTCCACTTT; CDR3aa: CASTPDRRSSYNSPLHF; d_gene: -; len: 17; abundance: -; j_gene: TRBJ1-6; v_gene: TRBV19
CDR3nt: TGTGCCATCAGTGGGGGGGGCCGTGAAGCTTTCTTT; CDR3aa: CAISGGGREAFF; d_gene: -; len: 12; abundance: -; j_gene: TRBJ1-1; v_gene: TRBV10-3
CDR3nt: TGTGCCAGCAGTTTAGTAATTAGGTCCGGTGGGCGGAGGAATTCCCAGTACTTC; CDR3aa: CASSLVIRSGGRRNSQYF; d_gene: -; len: 18; abundance: -; j_gene: TRBJ2-5; v_gene: TRBV12-3/TRBV12-4
CDR3nt: TGCAGCGTTGAAACCAGGGTGGTGAACACTGAAGCTTTCTTT; CDR3aa: CSVETRVVNTEAFF; d_gene: -; len: 14; abundance: many; j_gene: TRBJ1-1; v_gene: TRBV29-1
CDR3nt: TGTGCCAGCAGTTTAGGACGGGACAGTGAAAATGAGCAGTTCTTC; CDR3aa: CASSLGRDSENEQFF; d_gene: TRBD1; len: 15; abundance: few; j_gene: TRBJ2-1; v_gene: TRBV12-3/TRBV12-4
CDR3nt: TGCAGTGCCGCCCACCCCCAACGGGAGTTGGTCGGGGAGCTGTTTTTT; CDR3aa: CSAAHPQRELVGELFF; d_gene: -; len: 16; abundance: -; j_gene: TRBJ2-2; v_gene: TRBV20-1
CDR3nt: TGCGCCAGCAGCCCCCCCGCGGGTAGCTCCTACAATGAGCAGTTCTTC; CDR3aa: CASSPPAGSSYNEQFF; d_gene: -; len: 16; abundance: -; j_gene: TRBJ2-1; v_gene: TRBV5-1
CDR3nt: TGCAGTGCTAGTGACATTTATGGCTACACCTTC; CDR3aa: CSASDIYGYTF; d_gene: -; len: 11; abundance: few; j_gene: TRBJ1-2; v_gene: TRBV20-1
CDR3nt: TGTGCTAGTGGTTTGGGCCCGGGACCCTCCAATGAGCAGTTCTTC; CDR3aa: CASGLGPGPSNEQFF; d_gene: -; len: 15; abundance: -; j_gene: TRBJ2-1; v_gene: TRBV12-5
CDR3nt: TGTGCCACCGGGGACACCAACACCGGGGAGCTGTTTTTT; CDR3aa: CATGDTNTGELFF; d_gene: -; len: 13; abundance: few; j_gene: TRBJ2-2; v_gene: TRBV24-1
CDR3nt: TGTGCCAGCAGCTTCGGACAGGGCTTCTACGAGCAGTACTTC; CDR3aa: CASSFGQGFYEQYF; d_gene: TRBD1; len: 14; abundance: few; j_gene: TRBJ2-7; v_gene: TRBV7-2
CDR3nt: TGTGCCAGCAGTGTCCAGGGAAATTCACCCCTCCACTTT; CDR3aa: CASSVQGNSPLHF; d_gene: -; len: 13; abundance: few; j_gene: TRBJ1-6; v_gene: TRBV6-2/TRBV6-3
CDR3nt: TGCGCCAGCAGCTTGCCAGGATACTCCTACAATGAGCAGTTCTTC; CDR3aa: CASSLPGYSYNEQFF; d_gene: -; len: 15; abundance: many; j_gene: TRBJ2-1; v_gene: TRBV5-1
CDR3nt: TGTGCCAGCAGTGAATGGCTGAACACCGGGGAGCTGTTTTTT; CDR3aa: CASSEWLNTGELFF; d_gene: -; len: 14; abundance: few; j_gene: TRBJ2-2; v_gene: TRBV6-1
CDR3nt: TGTGCCAGCAGCTTACGGACAGTTCAGACTAACACCGGGGAGCTGTTTTTT; CDR3aa: CASSLRTVQTNTGELFF; d_gene: -; len: 17; abundance: -; j_gene: TRBJ2-2; v_gene: TRBV5-6
CDR3nt: TGTGCCAGCAGTTTCCGGCAGGGACTAGCAGCCAATGAGCAGTTCTTC; CDR3aa: CASSFRQGLAANEQFF; d_gene: TRBD2; len: 16; abundance: -; j_gene: TRBJ2-1; v_gene: TRBV6-5
CDR3nt: TGCAGTGCGGCACGCGGGGGGCACACTGAAGCTTTCTTT; CDR3aa: CSAARGGHTEAFF; d_gene: -; len: 13; abundance: many; j_gene: TRBJ1-1; v_gene: TRBV20-1
CDR3nt: TGCGCCAGCAGCCAAGGCCGAGGGAGCCGAATATCACCCCTCCACTTT; CDR3aa: CASSQGRGSRISPLHF; d_gene: -; len: 16; abundance: -; j_gene: TRBJ1-6; v_gene: TRBV4-3
CDR3nt: TGCGCCAGCAGCCAAAGGACTAGCGGAACCTACGAGCAGTACTTC; CDR3aa: CASSQRTSGTYEQYF; d_gene: TRBD2; len: 15; abundance: -; j_gene: TRBJ2-7; v_gene: TRBV4-1
CDR3nt: TGCAGTGCCCGCTCCCGAGGGATGGACTGGTGGATGCAGTATTTT; CDR3aa: CSARSRGMDWWMQYF; d_gene: -; len: 15; abundance: -; j_gene: TRBJ2-3; v_gene: TRBV20-1
CDR3nt: TGTGCCAGCAGCCAAGATGATTACGCAGGTGGAAACACCATATATTTT; CDR3aa: CASSQDDYAGGNTIYF; d_gene: -; len: 16; abundance: -; j_gene: TRBJ1-3; v_gene: TRBV3-1
CDR3nt: TGTGCCAGCAGTTCCAGGAACGGTTTCCCTAATGAAAAACTGTTTTTT; CDR3aa: CASSSRNGFPNEKLFF; d_gene: -; len: 16; abundance: few; j_gene: TRBJ1-4; v_gene: TRBV12-3/TRBV12-4
CDR3nt: TGCAGCGTCCTTGGGACAGGGGGCCACTACGAGCAGTACTTC; CDR3aa: CSVLGTGGHYEQYF; d_gene: TRBD1; len: 14; abundance: few; j_gene: TRBJ2-7; v_gene: TRBV29-1
CDR3nt: TGTGCCAGCTCACCACCATCTGGGTATGAGCAGTTCTTC; CDR3aa: CASSPPSGYEQFF; d_gene: -; len: 13; abundance: -; j_gene: TRBJ2-1; v_gene: TRBV18
CDR3nt: TGTGCCACCAGTGAAGCCCGAGGCGGGAGGGCCAACACGAATGAGCAGTTCTTC; CDR3aa: CATSEARGGRANTNEQFF; d_gene: TRBD2; len: 18; abundance: -; j_gene: TRBJ2-1; v_gene: TRBV24-1
CDR3nt: TGTGCCAGCAGTTTAGGGCAGGGGGGCCCCGGGGAGCTGTTTTTT; CDR3aa: CASSLGQGGPGELFF; d_gene: -; len: 15; abundance: few; j_gene: TRBJ2-2; v_gene: TRBV12-3/TRBV12-4
CDR3nt: TGTGCCAGCAGCCTTACAGGGGGCCTTAGCAATCAGCCCCAGCATTTT; CDR3aa: CASSLTGGLSNQPQHF; d_gene: TRBD1; len: 16; abundance: few; j_gene: TRBJ1-5; v_gene: TRBV6-1
CDR3nt: TGTGCCATCAGTGAGGGCCCGGGGACAGGGTCACCCCTCCACTTT; CDR3aa: CAISEGPGTGSPLHF; d_gene: TRBD1; len: 15; abundance: -; j_gene: TRBJ1-6; v_gene: TRBV10-3
CDR3nt: TGTGCCACCCAGGGTGATAGCAATCAGCCCCAGCATTTT; CDR3aa: CATQGDSNQPQHF; d_gene: -; len: 13; abundance: few; j_gene: TRBJ1-5; v_gene: TRBV15
CDR3nt: TGCAGCGTTGAAGATCGATGGGACAGTTCCTACAATGAGCAGTTCTTC; CDR3aa: CSVEDRWDSSYNEQFF; d_gene: TRBD1; len: 16; abundance: few; j_gene: TRBJ2-1; v_gene: TRBV29-1
CDR3nt: TGTGCCAGCAGTGAATATATGTTAGGCGGCGGGGAGCTGTTTTTT; CDR3aa: CASSEYMLGGGELFF; d_gene: -; len: 15; abundance: few; j_gene: TRBJ2-2; v_gene: TRBV25-1
CDR3nt: TGTGCCACCCGCAGGGGTAGCGGGAGAACCATCCGGTCCTCGGATGAGCAGTTCTTC; CDR3aa: CATRRGSGRTIRSSDEQFF; d_gene: TRBD2; len: 19; abundance: -; j_gene: TRBJ2-1; v_gene: TRBV15